This entry lists 17 T cell receptor beta chains sequenced from one sample in a study of cytomegalovirus exposure and HLA in healthy donors. Use of 60 Vbeta and 13 Jbeta primers characterized the PCR. Only in-frame clones appear in the TCRdb table, and some are missing; sequencing was by immunoSEQ multiplex PCR. The sample lists around 180,000 clones, roughly 85% occurring once. Material: PBMCs. The source of these receptors is a woman in her 40s in good health and CMV-seronegative.

V gene TRBV6-1 combines with J gene TRBJ2-7; the match to TRBD2 covers 13 bases. Per the germline V gene, CDR1 is MNHNS and CDR2 is SASEGT. CDR3 length equals 15 residues. Trimming removed 2 bases from V and 2 bases from J; junction bases left unmatched: 0. The CDR3 DNA follows: TGTGCCAGCAGTGAAACTAGCGGGAGGGCCTACGAGCAGTACTTC. Translating gives CASSETSGRAYEQYF.

The V gene is TRBV11-3, the J gene TRBJ2-1; TRBD1 might be the D (5 bases). Germline assignment: CDR1 SGHNT and CDR2 YENEEA. The ends were cut back, 1 base at V and 10 bases at J, with 11 bases in the middle. The CDR3 totals 13 residues. CDR3 DNA: TGTGCCAGCAGCTTAGTGGCAGGGAAGGAGCAGTTCTTC. It is translated as CASSLVAGKEQFF.

The V call is TRBV18, the J call TRBJ2-1; D may be TRBD2 (7 bases). Germline V gene sequence: CDR1 KGHSH, CDR2 LQKENI. The V gene lost 0 bases and the J gene lost 6 bases, with 15 bases spanning the gap. The length of the CDR3 is 16 residues. Here the CDR3 DNA reads TGTGCCAGCTCACCACCCCGGACTAGGGGGACCAATGAGCAGTTCTTC. The encoded protein is CASSPPRTRGTNEQFF.

Here the CDR3 DNA reads TGTGCCAGCAGTCGGACAGTAACATCTTCACCCCTCCACTTT. Translated, it gives CASSRTVTSSPLHF. The rearrangement links TRBV6-5 to TRBJ1-6, with a possible D match to TRBD1 (6 bases). CDR3 length: 14 amino acids. CDR1 and CDR2 from the germline V gene are MNHEY and SVGAGI. Trimming pared 5 bases from V and 9 bases from J, leaving 14 bases between.

V is TRBV9 and J is TRBJ2-1; 7 nucleotides align to TRBD2. Germline V gene data show CDR1 as SGDLS and CDR2 as YYNGEE. The junction had 24 bases not matched to a gene; V was cut back by 7 bases and J by 5 bases. This CDR3 region has 19 residues. CDR3 protein: CASAGVTSEPFRRDNEQFF. The DNA of the CDR3 is TGTGCCAGCGCGGGGGTAACTAGCGAGCCCTTTAGGCGAGACAATGAGCAGTTCTTC.

Concerning this clone itself: Other DNA sequences in this specimen translate into the identical CDR3. This chain connects TRBV5-1 to TRBJ1-4; 7 bases agree with TRBD1. Germline assignment: CDR1 SGHRS and CDR2 YFSETQ. J gave up 3 bases and V 4 bases, and 3 bases lay outside the gene matches. The CDR3 runs 14 residues. CDR3 DNA: TGCGCCAGCAGCCTGACAGGGTCTAATGAAAAACTGTTTTTT. Translating it yields CASSLTGSNEKLFF.

This clone was detected only once. The rearrangement uses TRBV29-1 and TRBJ2-1, with TRBD2 matching 8 bases. The CDR3 loop spans 12 amino acids. The germline gives CDR1 SQVTM, CDR2 ANQGSEA. Trimming at V came to 5 bases and at J to 10 bases, leaving 7 bases not matched to a gene. This CDR3 is CSVPLAGREQFF. CDR3 sequence (DNA): TGCAGCGTTCCTTTAGCGGGGCGCGAGCAGTTCTTC.

The chain has TRBV19 and TRBJ2-5; D perhaps matches TRBD1 (5 bases). Germline assignment: CDR1 LNHDA and CDR2 SQIVND (reference sequence). The CDR3 is made up of 14 amino acids. V was clipped by 3 bases and J by 4 bases, with 12 bases between them. CDR3 loop: CASSIHGQGETQYF. CDR3 in DNA: TGTGCCAGTAGTATCCACGGCCAGGGAGAGACCCAGTACTTC.

The chain is built from TRBV23-1 and TRBJ2-7, with 13 bases identical to TRBD2. TRBV23-1 is sorted into the ORF group, with uncertain function. The V segment lost 4 bases and the J segment 3 bases; nucleotides outside the gene matches: 21. There are 21 residues in the CDR3. Here the CDR3 reads CASSLPFGPPPGLAGLYEQYF. For the CDR3, the DNA is TGCGCCAGCAGTCTTCCCTTCGGTCCTCCTCCGGGACTAGCGGGACTCTACGAGCAGTACTTC.

The rearrangement uses TRBV7-9 and TRBJ1-1; the match to TRBD1 covers 9 bases. The CDR3 runs to 16 residues. Looked up from germline, CDR1 is SEHNR and CDR2 is FQNEAQ (reference sequence). The V segment lost 4 bases and the J segment 5 bases; nucleotides outside the gene matches: 11. The CDR3 sequence: CASSSPLGQGRTEAFF. DNA of the CDR3: TGTGCCAGCAGCTCCCCCCTAGGACAGGGGAGGACTGAAGCTTTCTTT.

This clone occurred once. The chain couples TRBV7-8 to TRBJ2-7, with 11 bases matching TRBD2. After removal of 5 bases from V and 3 bases from J, the junction contained 12 bases not matched to a gene. CDR1 is SGHVS, CDR2 FQNEAQ, per germline. The length of the CDR3 is 17 residues. Written as DNA, the CDR3 is TGTGCCAGCAGCCCCGCACTCGGGACTAGCGGACTCTACGAGCAGTACTTC. Residues: CASSPALGTSGLYEQYF.

This rearrangement joins TRBV7-8 to TRBJ2-7, with 11 bases that match TRBD1. V shed 5 bases and J 3 bases; nucleotides not matched to a gene: 3. The CDR3 runs 14 residues. Per germline, CDR1 SGHVS and CDR2 FQNEAQ. CDR3 nucleotides: TGTGCCAGCAGCATTGGGACAGGGGGCTACGAGCAGTACTTC. Amino acids: CASSIGTGGYEQYF.

As DNA, the CDR3 is TGTGCCAGCAGTTTATCGCGGGGATATGAGCAGTTCTTC. This encodes CASSLSRGYEQFF. V usage is TRBV27 and J usage is TRBJ2-1; perhaps TRBD2 as D (6 bases). This CDR3 region has 13 residues. V was cut by 0 bases and J by 8 bases, with 8 bases left in between. Germline V gene sequence: CDR1 MNHEY, CDR2 SMNVEV (reference sequence).

The rearrangement links TRBV30 to TRBJ1-5; TRBD1 matches 7 bases. Germline V gene lookup returns CDR1 GTSNPN and CDR2 SVGIG (reference sequence). The trim removed 2 bases at V and 7 bases at J, leaving 8 bases unmatched. The CDR3 is 14 amino acids. The DNA of the CDR3 is TGTGCCTGGAGTCCCCAACAGGGGAGCCAGCCCCAGCATTTT. Its translation: CAWSPQQGSQPQHF. The variable domain in full, completed from reference TRBV30 and TRBJ1-5, reads SQTIHQWPATLVQPVGSPLSLECTVEGTSNPNLYWYRQAAGRGLQLLFYSVGIGQISSEVPQNLSASRPQDRQFILSSKKLLLSDSGFYLCAWSPQQGSQPQHFGDGTRLSIL.

This clone appeared a few times. This chain joins TRBV5-6 and TRBJ2-7; 11 positions match TRBD1. Germline V lookup: CDR1 SGHDT, CDR2 YYEEEE. After removal of 0 bases from V and 4 bases from J, the junction contained 3 bases not matched to a gene. The CDR3 has 15 residues. CDR3 loop: CASSLGGQGVYEQYF. The CDR3 DNA follows: TGTGCCAGCAGCTTGGGGGGACAGGGGGTATACGAGCAGTACTTC.

CDR3 nucleotides: TGCGCCAGCAGCCCGGTGCGGGCACGGCGGAACACTGAAGCTTTCTTT. Translating gives CASSPVRARRNTEAFF. The genes are TRBV5-1 and TRBJ1-1; D gene unclear. Germline V gives CDR1 SGHRS, CDR2 YFSETQ. Deletions cut 4 bases from V and 1 base from J, with 17 bases between. The CDR3 loop spans 16 amino acids.

The chain carries TRBV5-1 and TRBJ2-5; 12 positions match TRBD2. Germline CDR1 and CDR2: SGHRS and YFSETQ. The CDR3 consists of 15 residues. V lost 4 bases to trimming and J lost 4 bases; unmatched junction nucleotides: 5. CDR3 loop: CASSLAGGKGETQYF. CDR3 sequence (DNA): TGCGCCAGCAGCCTAGCGGGGGGGAAGGGAGAGACCCAGTACTTC.